This passage covers 20 T cell receptor beta chains from one sample sequenced in a study of OX40 agonist ivuxolimab in advanced cancers. TCRdb's copy holds only in-frame clones and misses some; the assay was immunoSEQ multiplex PCR. This sample has roughly 83,000 clones; 84% occur once, and the top ten carry 6.5% to 8%. The sequenced sample was CD4+ or CD8+ T cells sorted from blood, obtained in a trial of the OX40 agonist ivuxolimab. These TCRs come from an adult with an advanced solid tumor such as melanoma, head and neck, liver or kidney cancer.

The rearrangement uses TRBV5-1 and TRBJ1-2; weak D call: TRBD1 (5 bases). This CDR3 is built from 13 residues. With 0 bases removed from V and 3 bases from J, the gap between germline ends came to 6 bases. The germline CDR1 and CDR2 sequences are SGHRS and YFSETQ. CDR3 in amino acids: CASSLATDYGYTF. CDR3 nucleotides: TGCGCCAGCAGCTTGGCGACAGACTATGGCTACACCTTC.

The chain recombines TRBV2 with TRBJ2-4; D tentatively reads TRBD1 or TRBD2 (5 bases each). Trimming took off 7 bases at V and 6 bases at J, with 16 bases between the two ends. The CDR3 spans 14 residues. Germline-derived CDR1 and CDR2 are SNHLY and FYNNEI. In DNA, the CDR3 is TGTGCCAGCAACCTCGCCGGGACCGCAAACATTCAGTACTTC. It yields the protein CASNLAGTANIQYF.

The gene calls are TRBV18 and TRBJ2-7, with TRBD1 identical over 11 bases. The CDR3 sequence is 15 residues long. CDR1 is KGHSH, CDR2 LQKENI, per germline. The V gene end was trimmed by 3 bases and the J gene end by 3 bases; junction bases not matched to a gene: 4. The CDR3 nucleotides read TGTGCCAGCTCACCGGGGACAGGGGGAGACTACGAGCAGTACTTC. It is translated as CASSPGTGGDYEQYF.

The chain couples TRBV6-1 to TRBJ1-1; TRBD1 is a possible D gene (6 bases). The CDR3 length is 16 residues. V was clipped by 3 bases and J by 0 bases, with 14 bases between them. CDR1 and CDR2 from the germline V gene are MNHNS and SASEGT. The CDR3 nucleotides are TGTGCCAGCAGTGAGAGGGGGACACTCATGAACACTGAAGCTTTCTTT. Translation: CASSERGTLMNTEAFF.

As DNA, the CDR3 is TGTGCCAGCAGCCCTTCGATACTCTACGAGCAGTACTTC. Its translation is CASSPSILYEQYF. This chain joins TRBV14 and TRBJ2-7; D unclear. The V end lost 4 bases, the J end lost 3 bases, and 10 bases lay between the germline ends. The CDR3 length is 13 residues. Germline V CDR1 and CDR2: SGHDN, FVKESK.

Regarding this clone: An end of the junction differs from the germline gene, which may be a read error. V usage is TRBV7-7 and J usage is TRBJ2-5; D may match TRBD1 or TRBD2 (5 bases each). The CDR3 runs 13 residues. In germline, CDR1 is SSHAT, CDR2 FNYEAQ (reference sequence). In DNA form, the CDR3 reads TGTGCTAGCAGCGCCGGGACCCAAGAGACCCAGTACTTC. Protein sequence: CASSAGTQETQYF.

V usage is TRBV6-6 and J usage is TRBJ2-5; the match to TRBD1 covers 9 bases. The CDR3 runs 12 residues. Trimming took 4 bases from V and 11 from J; bases not matched to a gene: 5. Per germline, CDR1 MNHNY and CDR2 SVGAGI (reference sequence). In nucleotides, the CDR3 is TGTGCCAGCAGTTTACAGGGGGCACTGCAGTACTTC. Protein sequence: CASSLQGALQYF.

This chain links TRBV21-1 with TRBJ1-4; TRBD1 is taken as the D call from the table, unchecked against the DNA. TRBV21-1 is a known pseudogene. The CDR3 sequence is 14 residues long. The CDR3: CASSNGPTNEKLFF. Here the CDR3 DNA reads TGTGCCAGCAGCAATGGGCCGACGAATGAAAAACTGTTTTTT.

This clone was recorded a few times. The sample has other DNA sequences that encode this CDR3 too. The DNA for the CDR3 is TGTGCCAGTAGTATAGGAGGCTACAATGAGCAGTTCTTC. Encoded protein: CASSIGGYNEQFF. The chain uses TRBV19 and TRBJ2-1, with no clear D. Germline V lookup: CDR1 LNHDA, CDR2 SQIVND (reference sequence). The length of the CDR3 is 13 residues. V lost 1 base, J lost 3 bases, and 4 bases lay in between.

This chain joins TRBV6-5 and TRBJ1-3; maybe TRBD1 (5 bases). The CDR3 consists of 11 residues. The germline V gene encodes CDR1 MNHEY and CDR2 SVGAGI. Trimming left V 6 bases short and J 15 bases short, with 15 bases between. This CDR3 reads CASSSKGTQYF. CDR3 coding DNA: TGTGCCAGCAGCTCTAAGGGGACCCAATATTTT.

This chain joins TRBV30 and TRBJ2-7; TRBD2 is a possible D gene (6 bases). This CDR3 region has 15 residues. Trimming took off 2 bases at V and 2 bases at J, with 16 bases between the two ends. Germline V gene lookup returns CDR1 GTSNPN and CDR2 SVGIG (reference sequence). For the CDR3, the DNA is TGTGCCTGGAGTTACGCCGGGACTTCAGCCTACGAGCAGTACTTC. Its protein product is CAWSYAGTSAYEQYF.

A single count supports this clone. The chain joins TRBV6-6 to TRBJ2-3, with D tentatively TRBD1 (6 bases). Germline lookup yields CDR1 MNHNY and CDR2 SVGAGI (reference sequence). V dropped 0 bases and J dropped 6 bases, with 16 bases sitting between them. CDR3 length equals 16 residues. CDR3 DNA sequence: TGTGCCAGCAGTTACTCGGCAGACAGGCTCGGGGATACGCAGTATTTT. Translation: CASSYSADRLGDTQYF.

The chain recombines TRBV6-5 with TRBJ2-3, with D maybe TRBD2 (7 bases). Trimming removed 5 bases from V and 0 bases from J, with 12 bases in between. Germline V CDR1 and CDR2: MNHEY, SVGAGI. This CDR3 comprises 15 residues. Written as DNA, the CDR3 is TGTGCCAGCAGTGGGGGGGCCCCGAGCACAGATACGCAGTATTTT. Translating gives CASSGGAPSTDTQYF.

The chain carries TRBV27 and TRBJ1-2; 9 positions agree with TRBD1. CDR1 is MNHEY, CDR2 SMNVEV, per germline (reference sequence). With V trimmed by 4 bases and J by 4 bases, 13 bases remained unmatched. This CDR3 region has 17 residues. In DNA form, the CDR3 reads TGTGCCAGCAGTTCTGACAGGGGGGATGGTGTGAGCTATGGCTACACCTTC. This sequence encodes CASSSDRGDGVSYGYTF.

The gene calls are TRBV4-1 and TRBJ2-3; D is ambiguous. This CDR3 spans 19 amino acids. Germline V gene sequence: CDR1 MGHRA, CDR2 YSYEKL. The V and J ends lost 1 base and 2 bases respectively, with 22 bases between them. The CDR3 nucleotides read TGCGCCAGCAGCCAAGTCGGCGGCTTCGGCGGAGCTATCACAGATACGCAGTATTTT. It specifies CASSQVGGFGGAITDTQYF.

This chain connects TRBV11-3 to TRBJ2-3, with D perhaps matching TRBD2 (6 bases). V lost 4 bases, J lost 9 bases, and 17 bases lay in between. The CDR3 consists of 14 residues. Germline V gene lookup returns CDR1 SGHNT and CDR2 YENEEA. The CDR3 coding sequence is TGTGCCAGCAGCTCCACCCGACTAGATGTGACGCAGTATTTT. Translating it yields CASSSTRLDVTQYF.

The V call is TRBV6-1, the J call TRBJ2-7; either TRBD1 or TRBD2 may supply D (6 bases each). Trimming took off 1 base at V and 4 bases at J, with 14 bases between the two ends. The germline gives CDR1 MNHNS, CDR2 SASEGT. The CDR3 totals 15 residues. CDR3 loop: CASSEGGASFYEQYF. The CDR3 DNA reads as TGTGCCAGCAGTGAAGGGGGGGCCTCGTTTTACGAGCAGTACTTC.

The chain is built from TRBV7-9 and TRBJ1-1; 11 nucleotides align to TRBD1. The CDR3 contains 14 residues. Per the germline V gene, CDR1 is SEHNR and CDR2 is FQNEAQ (reference sequence). The V segment lost 1 base and the J segment 7 bases; nucleotides outside the gene matches: 2. The CDR3 region is CASSLGGQGVEAFF. The DNA of the CDR3 is TGTGCCAGCAGCTTAGGGGGACAGGGGGTTGAAGCTTTCTTT.

The gene calls are TRBV19 and TRBJ1-2; D is unclear. Trimming pared 5 bases from V and 6 bases from J, leaving 13 bases between. This CDR3 has 13 residues. Germline V CDR1 and CDR2: LNHDA, SQIVND (reference sequence). The CDR3 sequence: CASSHGPLNGYTF. The CDR3 nucleotides are TGTGCCAGTAGTCACGGTCCCTTAAATGGCTACACCTTC.

This clone has only one observation. This chain links TRBV5-6 with TRBJ2-7, with D possibly TRBD1 on 5 matching bases. Germline V gene sequence: CDR1 SGHDT, CDR2 YYEEEE. The CDR3 consists of 11 residues. V lost 3 bases and J 5 bases, leaving 6 bases between the germline ends. Here the CDR3 reads CASSWTNEQYF. For the CDR3, the DNA is TGTGCCAGCAGCTGGACAAACGAGCAGTACTTC.